This T cell receptor beta chain originates from a study of blood T cells in healthy people across ages (dated by TCRdb to between 2014 and 2017). Regarding the research as a whole: In model experiments, roughly one uniquely barcoded TCR beta cDNA molecule per two T cells was captured by template switching. The study measured age-related changes in TCR beta repertoire diversity using deep sequencing normalized with unique cDNA molecular identifiers. The donors were divided into four age groups: young (average around 16 years), middle-aged (around 41), aged (62) and long-lived (roughly 88). To avoid experimental bias, donors of different ages were spread randomly across the sequencing lanes. Two additional independent replicas of 1 million unique cDNA reads from the same blood draw were analyzed for two donors (one aged 18 to 29 and one aged 80 or older). Summary of the overall study and its limitations: Estimates of total diversity based on one million sequenced T cells were regarded as lower bounds and as underestimates. A strong correlation was found between observed TCR beta diversity and the percentage of naive T cells measured by flow cytometry. Donor CMV infection status was unknown, potentially confounding age-related changes in expanded clonotypes. Conclusive comparison of naive and antigen-experienced compartments was prevented by the profiling of bulk unsorted PBMCs. Compared with the aged group, more naive CD4+ T cells, fewer expanded clones and increased TCR diversity were shown by the long-lived group, suggesting age selection. As age increased, observed TCR beta diversity per million T cells dropped in a roughly linear way, and a significant reduction was already evident by age roughly 40.

The donors were under 40 Caucasian individuals from Russia, aged roughly 6 to 95 years, who were systemically healthy. Each donor gave around 9 milliliters of peripheral blood, collected into EDTA-treated Vacutainer tubes. Ficoll-Paque density-gradient centrifugation was used to isolate PBMCs, with at least 6 million per sample. Total RNA was extracted from PBMCs with Trizol reagent, with at least 5 micrograms obtained per sample. Naive CD45RAhigh/CD27high T cell percentages were measured by flow cytometry on a PBMC aliquot from every donor. The library was produced with 5' RACE. The sample was run on an Illumina HiSeq 2500. A second PCR of roughly 6 to 12 cycles was performed with a sample-barcoded 5' primer and a J-beta primer mix. A template-switch 5' adaptor carrying 12 random nucleotides introduced a unique molecular identifier onto each TCR beta cDNA molecule. Each sample yielded at least 3 million CDR3-containing paired-end reads. First-strand cDNA was synthesized from all RNA with the Mint cDNA synthesis kit, primed by a TRBC-specific oligonucleotide. All cDNA was treated with uracil-DNA glycosylase and then went through a first 18-cycle PCR with the universal primers M1SS and BC2_uni_R. Concerning the study's data processing: Normalization of each sample was performed by random selection of 1 million high-quality reads, each carrying a distinct molecular identifier. Reads sharing molecular identifiers were discarded rather than binned into consensus sequences. CDR3 identification, clonotype clustering and error correction used MiTCR with a Q25 quality threshold and the strictest error-elimination algorithm. A nonparametric unseen species model with Euler transformation was used to estimate a lower bound on total TCR beta diversity. The public sequencing data were trimmed at Q25 with fastp and processed into clonotypes with MiXCR by TCRdb, which kept only in-frame beta chains. Every CDR3 protein is listed once, alongside the most common genes and DNA of its rows. The V and J calls and clone size come from TCRdb's table, not from the authors' own analysis. In this sample the table shows about 1.7 million distinct CDR3 sequences, approximately 30% of which occur a single time. The leading ten clones occupy over 7% of the sample.

In this sample, this clonotype turned up a few times. The antigen this receptor binds is unknown. Base qualities are not recorded, but no much larger clone differs from it by a single base. V loses 3 bases, J loses 6 bases, and the germline ends lie 6 bases apart. Spanning cysteine to phenylalanine, the CDR3 consists of 12 amino acids. The only DNA kept is the CDR3, 36 bases in frame from the first base. According to the germline V gene (reference sequence), CDR1 reads SEHNR and CDR2 reads FQNEAQ. The receptor chain draws on TRBV7-9 and TRBJ1-5, with the D gene not clear enough to name. Specimen: blood. This TCR was sampled from a woman younger than 45 in good health. The nucleotides are TGTGCCAGCAGCTTTGACCGTCAGCCCCAGCATTTT. It translates to CASSFDRQPQHF.